One and the same sample provided the 24 T cell receptor beta chains below, sequenced in a study of vaccination and CD4 T cells after COVID-19. These receptors' targets are unknown. Stated treatment: roughly nine-day PBMC culture with coronavirus spike peptide pools or control peptides (ViraFEST assay). The assay that was used to sequence DNA from cultured CD4+ T cells was the Oncomine TCR Beta short-read assay. TCRdb independently ran MiXCR on the PCR reads; one entry per CDR3 protein. The profile shows some 15,000 distinct CDR3 sequences, 35% of them singletons. Sequencing input: cultured CD4+ T cells from blood. These receptors were collected from a human donor with COVID-19.

V is TRBV19 and J is TRBJ1-5; D may be TRBD1 (6 bases). Germline CDR1 is LNHDA and CDR2 is SQIVND (reference sequence). The ends were cut back, 8 bases at V and 0 bases at J, with 14 bases in the middle. CDR3 length equals 15 residues. CDR3: CASSDSVNSNQPQHF. The CDR3 coding sequence is TGTGCCAGTTCGGACAGCGTAAATAGCAATCAGCCCCAGCATTTT.

The chain employs TRBV12-3 or TRBV12-4 and TRBJ2-7; 7 nucleotides match TRBD1. Trimming removed 6 bases from V and 3 bases from J; junction bases left unmatched: 5. This CDR3 comprises 13 residues. CDR3 amino acids: CASSPSGGYEQYF. CDR3 nucleotide sequence: TGTGCCAGCAGCCCCTCAGGGGGCTACGAGCAGTACTTC.

The chain has TRBV11-2 and TRBJ2-7; TRBD1 aligns across 8 bases. With V trimmed by 5 bases and J by 6 bases, 6 bases remained unmatched. Germline CDR1 SGHAT, CDR2 FQNNGV. The length of the CDR3 is 13 residues. For the CDR3, the DNA is TGTGCCAGCAGCCGCGGACAGGGCGGCGAGCAGTACTTC. Its protein product is CASSRGQGGEQYF.

This clonotype was detected once. This chain joins TRBV7-2 and TRBJ1-1; D ambiguous. CDR3 length: 14 residues. The V and J ends lost 4 bases and 1 base respectively, with 10 bases between them. Germline V gives CDR1 SGHTA, CDR2 FQGNSA. The CDR3 here is CASSSRERNTEAFF. The DNA of the CDR3 is TGTGCCAGCAGCTCTCGGGAACGGAACACTGAAGCTTTCTTT.

The rearrangement joins TRBV28 to TRBJ1-1, with D perhaps TRBD1 (5 bases). Between the trimmed V and J ends, which lost 5 bases and 7 bases, there was a span of 8 bases. The length of the CDR3 is 11 residues. Germline V gives CDR1 MDHEN, CDR2 SYDVKM. The CDR3 sequence: CASSDRDEAFF. Written as DNA, the CDR3 is TGTGCCAGCAGTGACAGAGATGAAGCTTTCTTT.

In nucleotides, the CDR3 is TGTGCCAGTACCTCAGGGACAGGGGGAGAGACCCAGTACTTC. Its protein product is CASTSGTGGETQYF. The gene calls are TRBV19 and TRBJ2-5; 11 positions match TRBD1. CDR3 size: 14 residues. Trimming cost V 7 bases and J 4 bases; bases outside gene matches: 5. Per the germline V gene, CDR1 is LNHDA and CDR2 is SQIVND (reference sequence).

The genes are TRBV7-3 and TRBJ1-4, with D possibly matching TRBD1 (5 bases). Trimming removed 0 bases at V and 2 bases at J, with 7 bases between. The germline V gene encodes CDR1 SGHTA and CDR2 FQGTGA. This CDR3 is built from 15 residues. Written as DNA, the CDR3 is TGTGCCAGCAGCTTAACAGCAGGGACTAATGAAAAACTGTTTTTT. Encoded protein: CASSLTAGTNEKLFF.

The genes are TRBV20-1 and TRBJ2-5; no reliable D call. The ends were cut back, 5 bases at V and 2 bases at J, with 18 bases in the middle. The CDR3 is made up of 15 amino acids. Germline V gives CDR1 DFQATT, CDR2 SNEGSKA (reference sequence). The CDR3 DNA follows: TGCAGTGCTTTACAACTCGATTCCCCGCAAGAGACCCAGTACTTC. Its protein product is CSALQLDSPQETQYF.

This clonotype turned up a few times. The chain employs TRBV24-1 and TRBJ1-4, with D unclear. The V and J ends lost 2 bases and 4 bases respectively, with 10 bases between them. Germline V gives CDR1 KGHDR, CDR2 SFDVKD. CDR3 length: 15 amino acids. This CDR3 is CATSDSRGGNEKLFF. In DNA, the CDR3 is TGTGCCACCAGTGATTCTCGGGGAGGTAATGAAAAACTGTTTTTT.

The rearrangement uses TRBV7-2 and TRBJ2-7; D ambiguous. This CDR3 spans 15 amino acids. Trimming removed 1 base at V and 0 bases at J, with 10 bases between. CDR1 and CDR2 (germline): SGHTA, FQGNSA. The CDR3 nucleotides read TGTGCCAGCAGCTTAGGAGTTTTACGCTCCTACGAGCAGTACTTC. This translates into CASSLGVLRSYEQYF.

This clonotype has only a few counts. The chain links TRBV6-2 or TRBV6-3 to TRBJ1-1; 10 bases are a match to TRBD1. V lost 0 bases, J lost 4 bases, and 2 bases stayed unmatched. The CDR3 runs 15 residues. The V gene's germline CDR1 is MNHEY and CDR2 SVGEGT. In DNA, the CDR3 is TGTGCCAGCAGTTACTCGAGGACAGGGGGCACTGAAGCTTTCTTT. It codes for CASSYSRTGGTEAFF.

This sequence joins TRBV5-4 and TRBJ1-3; D not certain. Trimming left V 0 bases short and J 2 bases short, with 6 bases between. Germline CDR1 is SGHNT and CDR2 is YYREEE (reference sequence). The length of the CDR3 is 14 residues. The CDR3 nucleotides are TGTGCCAGCAGCTTGGGGGGAACTGGAAACACCATATATTTT. It codes for CASSLGGTGNTIYF.

The CDR3 sequence: CATAGGKSSYNEQFF. CDR3 nucleotide sequence: TGTGCCACCGCGGGGGGGAAAAGCTCCTACAATGAGCAGTTCTTC. The genes are TRBV7-6 and TRBJ2-1; 9 positions match TRBD2. The length of the CDR3 is 15 residues. Germline V gene lookup returns CDR1 SGHVS and CDR2 FNYEAQ. J lost 0 bases, V lost 10 bases, and 7 bases had no gene match.

This clonotype occurred a few times. V usage is TRBV9 and J usage is TRBJ2-3, with D unclear. The CDR3 has 15 amino acids. CDR1 and CDR2 (germline): SGDLS, YYNGEE. The V gene lost 0 bases and the J gene lost 0 bases, with 8 bases spanning the gap. CDR3 amino acids: CASSVVGSSTDTQYF. CDR3 DNA: TGTGCCAGCAGCGTAGTTGGCAGCAGCACAGATACGCAGTATTTT.

This clonotype came up a few times. CDR3 DNA sequence: TGTGCCAGCAGCCTTCGTGGAGGTGGTGGCGGGGAGCTGTTTTTT. Protein sequence: CASSLRGGGGGELFF. This chain links TRBV11-1 with TRBJ2-2, with D perhaps matching TRBD2 (5 bases). Germline V gene sequence: CDR1 SGHAT, CDR2 FQDESV (reference sequence). The CDR3 contains 15 residues. The germline V and J ends were trimmed by 5 bases and 7 bases, with 17 bases remaining between them.

This rearrangement joins TRBV20-1 to TRBJ2-1; TRBD2 matches at 9 bases. With 7 bases clipped from V and 6 bases from J, the junction kept 10 bases outside the gene matches. The CDR3 runs 14 residues. CDR1 and CDR2 from the germline V gene are DFQATT and SNEGSKA (reference sequence). The CDR3 coding sequence is TGCAGTGTCAGAGGCGGGGGGGCCCTCAATGAGCAGTTCTTC. Encoded protein: CSVRGGGALNEQFF.

This clonotype was counted once. V gene TRBV28 combines with J gene TRBJ2-7; 8 nucleotides align to TRBD2. The CDR3 spans 14 residues. Looked up from germline, CDR1 is MDHEN and CDR2 is SYDVKM. With V trimmed by 2 bases and J by 6 bases, 6 bases remained unmatched. CDR3: CASSLAGGTREQYF. The CDR3 DNA sequence: TGTGCCAGCAGTTTAGCGGGGGGCACCCGCGAGCAGTACTTC. The variable domain in full, completed from reference TRBV28 and TRBJ2-7, reads DVKVTQSSRYLVKRTGEKVFLECVQDMDHENMFWYRQDPGLGLRLIYFSYDVKMKEKGDIPEGYSVSREKKERFSLILESASTNQTSMYLCASSLAGGTREQYFGPGTRLTVT.

V and J are TRBV2 and TRBJ1-4; D is unresolved. Trimming cost V 1 base and J 3 bases, with 9 bases left between them. CDR3 length: 15 residues. From germline, CDR1 is SNHLY and CDR2 FYNNEI. CDR3 amino acids: CASSEGLGPNEKLFF. The CDR3 DNA follows: TGTGCCAGCAGTGAAGGGCTAGGGCCTAATGAAAAACTGTTTTTT.

The chain uses TRBV6-2 or TRBV6-3 and TRBJ1-2, with D possibly TRBD1 on 6 matching bases. The CDR3 consists of 14 residues. Germline V lookup: CDR1 MNHEY, CDR2 SVGEGT. V was clipped by 5 bases and J by 4 bases, with 14 bases between them. The CDR3 DNA sequence: TGTGCCAGCAGTGGCGTGACAGGCGCCTATGGCTACACCTTC. It encodes CASSGVTGAYGYTF.

V gene TRBV5-4 combines with J gene TRBJ2-7; no reliable D call. The V end lost 5 bases, the J end lost 7 bases, and 19 bases lay between the germline ends. Germline loops: CDR1 SGHNT, CDR2 YYREEE (reference sequence). The CDR3 runs to 14 residues. The CDR3 coding sequence is TGTGCCAGCAGTGGGGATCGTAGTTACGAGGAGCAGTACTTC. Translated: CASSGDRSYEEQYF.

The sample holds a few counts of this clonotype. The genes are TRBV5-6 and TRBJ1-2; D is possibly TRBD1 (6 bases). Germline V lookup: CDR1 SGHDT, CDR2 YYEEEE. The V end was cut by 1 base, the J end by 7 bases, with 11 bases between. There are 13 residues in the CDR3. The DNA of the CDR3 is TGTGCCAGCAGCTTGAATGGGGGCCGTGGCTACACCTTC. As protein: CASSLNGGRGYTF.

This sequence joins TRBV2 and TRBJ1-5; D is unclear. The CDR3 loop spans 15 amino acids. V gave up 4 bases and J gave up 0 bases, with 10 bases separating them. Germline CDR1 SNHLY, CDR2 FYNNEI. The CDR3 protein is CASSVDGYSNQPQHF. The CDR3 DNA reads as TGTGCCAGCAGTGTTGACGGTTATAGCAATCAGCCCCAGCATTTT. The full variable domain, rest sourced from reference TRBV2 and TRBJ1-5, is EPEVTQTPSHQVTQMGQEVILRCVPISNHLYFYWYRQILGQKVEFLVSFYNNEISEKSEIFDDQFSVERPDGSNFTLKIRSTKLEDSAMYFCASSVDGYSNQPQHFGDGTRLSIL.

This clonotype was observed a few times. The chain couples TRBV7-3 to TRBJ2-1; TRBD2 agrees at 8 bases. The CDR3 covers 15 residues. Looked up from germline, CDR1 is SGHTA and CDR2 is FQGTGA. V shed 6 bases and J 4 bases; nucleotides not matched to a gene: 8. The CDR3 region has the DNA TGTGCCAGCAGTCGCGGGGGGACGCTATACAATGAGCAGTTCTTC. This translates into CASSRGGTLYNEQFF.

The table lists this clonotype with a few counts. The V and J genes are TRBV19 and TRBJ2-6, with D uncertain. Germline-derived CDR1 and CDR2 are LNHDA and SQIVND (reference sequence). V was cut by 7 bases and J by 0 bases, with 13 bases left in between. This CDR3 spans 16 amino acids. The CDR3 loop reads CASIGHEGSGANVLTF. DNA of the CDR3: TGTGCCAGTATCGGCCATGAAGGCTCTGGGGCCAACGTCCTGACTTTC.